A single sample gave rise to the 6 T cell receptor beta chains below, sequenced in a study of chemoradiotherapy in HPV16-positive cancers (dated by TCRdb to 2021 to 2024). The library relied on the immunoSEQ multiplex PCR assay. In TCRdb, the immuneACCESS table is reduced to in-frame sequences with V and J assigned. These tables do not hold every clone; where another copy was compared, an unresolved V gene accounts for under half, and the others remain unexplained. In this sample the table shows approximately 1,800 clones, 82% of which occur a single time. The top ten constitute approximately 6.5% of the sample. Here the sequenced sample was tumor tissue, taken from a patient who underwent chemoradiotherapy. These receptors were obtained from a human donor with HPV-associated anogenital cancer.

The table lists this clone with a count of one. V usage is TRBV29-1 and J usage is TRBJ2-1; 12 positions agree with TRBD2. Germline loops: CDR1 SQVTM, CDR2 ANQGSEA. The J segment lost 9 bases and the V segment lost 4 bases, leaving 4 bases of the junction unmatched. The CDR3 sequence is 13 residues long. For the CDR3, the DNA is TGCAGCGTTGGACTAGCGGGGGTCGGTGAGCAGTTCTTC. It codes for CSVGLAGVGEQFF.

This chain joins TRBV7-9 and TRBJ2-7, with D tentatively TRBD2 (5 bases). CDR1 is SEHNR, CDR2 FQNEAQ, per germline (reference sequence). The CDR3 is made up of 17 amino acids. Trimming took 5 bases from V and 3 from J, leaving 23 bases between them. The CDR3 loop reads CASSPGRTRARGYEQYF. The CDR3 region has the DNA TGTGCCAGCAGCCCAGGCAGGACGAGGGCCAGAGGCTACGAGCAGTACTTC.

The chain employs TRBV7-9 and TRBJ2-2; D ambiguous. CDR1 SEHNR and CDR2 FQNEAQ come from the germline V gene (reference sequence). CDR3 length: 13 amino acids. Trimming took off 4 bases at V and 8 bases at J, with 11 bases between the two ends. CDR3 in DNA: TGTGCCAGCAGCTCGACCAGTGGTGGGGAGCTGTTTTTT. It encodes CASSSTSGGELFF. The full variable domain, with the rest looked up from reference TRBV7-9 and TRBJ2-2, is DTGVSQNPRHKITKRGQNVTFRCDPISEHNRLYWYRQTLGQGPEFLTYFQNEAQLEKSRLLSDRFSAERPKGSFSTLEIQRTEQGDSAMYLCASSSTSGGELFFGEGSRLTVL.

V gene TRBV5-4 combines with J gene TRBJ2-5, with 10 bases aligning to TRBD1. Germline CDR1 is SGHNT and CDR2 is YYREEE (reference sequence). CDR3 size: 15 residues. J was trimmed by 5 bases and V by 0 bases; bases with no gene match: 4. The CDR3 spells CASSLGDRGRETQYF. The CDR3, as DNA: TGTGCCAGCAGCTTGGGGGACAGGGGAAGGGAGACCCAGTACTTC.

The rearrangement uses TRBV4-1 and TRBJ2-3, with D perhaps matching TRBD1 (6 bases). V was shortened by 2 bases and J by 1 base, with 7 bases between the two germline ends. This CDR3 has 14 amino acids. Germline values: CDR1 MGHRA, CDR2 YSYEKL. The CDR3 sequence is CASSQWTGTDTQYF. In DNA, the CDR3 is TGCGCCAGCAGCCAATGGACAGGCACAGATACGCAGTATTTT.

This rearrangement joins TRBV19 to TRBJ2-7; 9 bases are shared with TRBD2. The V gene end was trimmed by 5 bases and the J gene end by 5 bases; junction bases not matched to a gene: 10. Germline loops: CDR1 LNHDA, CDR2 SQIVND (reference sequence). The CDR3 extends over 15 amino acids. CDR3 sequence: CASSPGGGRADEQYF. CDR3 bases: TGTGCCAGTAGTCCCGGGGGCGGGAGGGCCGACGAGCAGTACTTC.